Listed below are T cell receptor beta chains from one sample, sequenced in a study of CD8+ T cells in alopecia areata. Assay: immunoSEQ multiplex PCR; the TCRdb copy retains only in-frame clones and omits some. In the table there are approximately 150,000 clones, roughly nine tenths of which are singletons. Sequencing was performed on CD8+ T cells sorted from blood, taken at week 4, from a patient treated with tofacitinib. The receptors were gathered from a human donor with alopecia areata. CDR3s include the opening cysteine and the closing phenylalanine or tryptophan. A D gene is named only where the DNA matches it firmly. Some rows mark clone size as missing; the rest say once, few, many or name a class of expanded clone.

j_gene,abundance,d_gene,v_gene,CDR3aa,CDR3nt
TRBJ2-6,-,-,TRBV9,CASSVQTTSSGANVLTF,TGTGCCAGCAGCGTCCAAACAACTAGCTCTGGGGCCAACGTCCTGACTTTC
TRBJ2-6,-,-,TRBV27,CASSFGRSGNSGANVLTF,TGTGCCAGCAGTTTCGGGCGGAGTGGGAACTCTGGGGCCAACGTCCTGACTTTC
TRBJ1-2,-,TRBD1,TRBV13,CASSPGQGRYGYTF,TGTGCCAGCAGTCCCGGACAGGGCAGGTATGGCTACACCTTC
TRBJ2-7,-,-,TRBV6-5,CASGGGQRYEQYF,TGTGCCAGCGGAGGGGGGCAGCGCTACGAGCAGTACTTC
TRBJ2-7,-,-,TRBV7-2,CASSSPDSYEQYF,TGTGCCAGCAGCTCTCCTGACTCCTACGAGCAGTACTTC
TRBJ2-7,-,-,TRBV25-1,CASRGRVYEQYF,TGTGCCAGCAGGGGACGGGTCTACGAGCAGTACTTC
TRBJ2-7,-,TRBD1,TRBV30,CAWSAGTGRHEQYF,TGTGCCTGGAGTGCGGGGACAGGGCGCCACGAGCAGTACTTC
TRBJ2-7,-,-,TRBV25-1,CASSDLRYGQYF,TGTGCCAGCAGTGATCTACGATATGGGCAGTACTTC
TRBJ1-1,-,-,TRBV28,CASSRLQGGTEAFF,TGTGCCAGCAGCCGACTCCAGGGAGGGACTGAAGCTTTCTTT
TRBJ1-5,-,TRBD1,TRBV9,CASSVGTGFSQPQHF,TGTGCCAGCAGCGTCGGGACAGGGTTTTCTCAGCCCCAGCATTTT
TRBJ2-7,-,TRBD1,TRBV7-9,CASSLVEDRPYEQYF,TGTGCCAGCAGCTTAGTAGAGGACAGGCCCTACGAGCAGTACTTC
TRBJ2-2,-,TRBD1,TRBV5-5,CASRRDRGPPIAGELFF,TGTGCCAGCAGACGAGACAGGGGGCCCCCCATCGCCGGGGAGCTGTTTTTT
TRBJ2-5,-,-,TRBV7-9,CASSSWGEETQYF,TGTGCCAGCAGCTCCTGGGGGGAGGAGACCCAGTACTTC
TRBJ2-1,-,-,TRBV7-6,CASSLNGGPYNEQFF,TGTGCCAGCAGCCTAAACGGGGGGCCCTACAATGAGCAGTTCTTC
TRBJ2-3,-,-,TRBV2,CASSGHPRGLDNTDTQYF,TGTGCCAGCAGTGGACACCCCCGGGGCCTAGACAACACAGATACGCAGTATTTT
TRBJ2-3,-,-,TRBV2,CASSDPRTSTDTQYF,TGTGCCAGCAGTGATCCCCGAACGAGCACAGATACGCAGTATTTT
TRBJ1-4,-,TRBD1,TRBV13,CASSLQGREDEKLFF,TGTGCCAGCAGCCTACAGGGGCGGGAGGATGAAAAACTGTTTTTT
TRBJ2-7,-,-,TRBV27,CASSPSGGLSSYEQYF,TGTGCCAGCAGTCCTTCGGGGGGCTTGAGCTCCTACGAGCAGTACTTC
TRBJ1-1,once,-,TRBV2,CASSVRGLGKAFF,TGTGCCAGCAGTGTCCGAGGTTTGGGGAAAGCTTTCTTT
TRBJ2-3,-,-,TRBV12-2,CASRLSSPEREKCSDTQYF,TGTGCAAGTCGCTTATCGTCCCCCGAGCGGGAGAAATGTTCAGATACGCAGTATTTT
TRBJ2-1,-,-,TRBV2,CASSVSGYEQFF,TGTGCCAGCAGTGTTTCGGGGTATGAGCAGTTCTTC
TRBJ2-1,-,TRBD1,TRBV7-9,CASNPGTAYNEQFF,TGTGCCAGCAACCCCGGGACAGCCTACAATGAGCAGTTCTTC
TRBJ2-6,-,TRBD1,TRBV29-1,CSVEDPPRDSYSGANVLTF,TGCAGCGTTGAAGATCCTCCCCGGGACAGCTACTCTGGGGCCAACGTCCTGACTTTC
TRBJ2-7,-,-,TRBV5-1,CASSSDNSYEQYF,TGCGCCAGCAGCTCGGACAACTCCTACGAGCAGTACTTC
TRBJ2-7,-,TRBD1,TRBV19,CASSSRQGFEQYF,TGTGCCAGTAGTTCCCGACAGGGTTTCGAGCAGTACTTC
TRBJ2-2,once,TRBD1,TRBV29-1,CSVDKQGFGELFF,TGCAGCGTTGACAAACAGGGGTTCGGGGAGCTGTTTTTT
TRBJ1-2,-,-,TRBV13,CASSLSLNPGAASPLNYGYTF,TGTGCCAGCAGCCTCTCACTAAATCCGGGGGCCGCATCCCCACTAAACTATGGCTACACCTTC
TRBJ2-7,-,-,TRBV11-2,CASSLIPGHDQGEQYF,TGTGCCAGCAGCTTAATTCCGGGACACGACCAGGGGGAGCAGTACTTC
TRBJ2-7,-,-,TRBV30,CAWEGDSNSYEQYF,TGTGCCTGGGAGGGGGACTCAAACTCCTACGAGCAGTACTTC
TRBJ2-7,-,-,TRBV7-3,CASSPTTGDTLYEQYF,TGTGCCAGCAGCCCAACTACGGGGGATACTCTATACGAGCAGTACTTC
TRBJ1-4,-,TRBD1,TRBV27,CASSSLTGGAGNEKLFF,TGTGCCAGCAGTTCCCTGACAGGGGGCGCGGGGAATGAAAAACTGTTTTTT
TRBJ2-1,-,-,TRBV4-1,CASSQGNEQFF,TGCGCCAGCAGCCAGGGCAATGAGCAGTTCTTC
TRBJ1-1,-,-,TRBV7-9,CASSSQPTEAFF,TGTGCCAGCAGCTCCCAGCCAACTGAAGCTTTCTTT
TRBJ2-1,-,-,TRBV5-4,CASRSRYSRTEKLYNEQFF,TGTGCCAGCAGATCTAGATACTCCAGGACAGAAAAACTCTACAATGAGCAGTTCTTC
TRBJ1-1,-,TRBD1,TRBV5-6,CASSWRTGELHTEAFF,TGTGCCAGCAGCTGGAGGACAGGGGAACTGCACACTGAAGCTTTCTTT
TRBJ2-2,-,TRBD2,TRBV4-1,CASSLGTTTGELFF,TGCGCCAGCAGCCTCGGGACTACCACCGGGGAGCTGTTTTTT
TRBJ1-1,-,-,TRBV27,CASRTGNTEAFF,TGTGCCAGCAGGACCGGAAACACTGAAGCTTTCTTT
TRBJ1-1,-,TRBD1,TRBV6-6,CASSLTGGSTEAFF,TGTGCCAGCAGCCTTACAGGGGGGTCCACTGAAGCTTTCTTT
TRBJ2-3,-,-,TRBV4-2,CASSQEGRTPDTQYF,TGTGCCAGCAGCCAAGAGGGCAGGACCCCCGATACGCAGTATTTT
TRBJ1-3,-,-,TRBV15,CATSSVDRGNTIYF,TGTGCCACCAGCAGCGTAGACAGAGGAAACACCATATATTTT
TRBJ2-5,once,TRBD1,TRBV6-5,CASSPWDSLQETQYF,TGTGCCAGCAGTCCCTGGGACAGCCTCCAAGAGACCCAGTACTTC
TRBJ2-6,-,-,TRBV5-4,CASSLGRNSGANVLTF,TGTGCCAGCAGCTTGGGACGGAACTCTGGGGCCAACGTCCTGACTTTC
TRBJ2-1,-,-,TRBV30,CAWSVLGGIRNEQFF,TGTGCCTGGAGTGTATTAGGGGGAATCCGGAATGAGCAGTTCTTC
TRBJ2-1,-,TRBD2,TRBV19,CASRQTSGGLEEQFF,TGTGCCAGTAGACAGACTAGCGGGGGGCTCGAGGAGCAGTTCTTC
TRBJ2-1,-,-,TRBV7-3,CASSLTGSSYNEQFF,TGTGCCAGCAGCTTAACCGGGAGTTCCTACAATGAGCAGTTCTTC
TRBJ1-1,-,-,TRBV13,CASSLGVLVAEAFF,TGTGCCAGCAGCTTAGGGGTGTTGGTTGCTGAAGCTTTCTTT
TRBJ2-3,-,-,TRBV29-1,CSVEDPGERLDTQYF,TGCAGCGTTGAAGATCCGGGGGAAAGGCTTGATACGCAGTATTTT
TRBJ2-1,once,TRBD2,TRBV9,CASSVEDSGLPNEQFF,TGTGCCAGCAGCGTAGAGGATAGCGGGTTGCCCAATGAGCAGTTCTTC
TRBJ2-2,-,TRBD2,TRBV29-1,CSVFRTTSAGELFF,TGCAGCGTTTTCCGCACTACTAGCGCCGGGGAGCTGTTTTTT
TRBJ1-1,-,-,TRBV29-1,CSVEGIGTRADTEAFF,TGCAGCGTTGAAGGAATTGGGACACGGGCGGACACTGAAGCTTTCTTT
TRBJ2-7,-,-,TRBV10-3,CAISEDGVNYEQYF,TGTGCCATCAGTGAGGACGGAGTCAACTACGAGCAGTACTTC
TRBJ2-2,-,-,TRBV29-1,CSVVKGANTGELFF,TGCAGCGTTGTGAAGGGCGCGAACACCGGGGAGCTGTTTTTT
TRBJ2-7,-,-,TRBV7-8,CASSRLGGFSYEQYF,TGTGCCAGCAGCAGGTTAGGCGGCTTCTCCTACGAGCAGTACTTC
TRBJ2-1,-,TRBD1,TRBV10-1,CASSGLTGQGKENEQFF,TGCGCCAGCAGTGGACTTACCGGACAGGGGAAAGAGAATGAGCAGTTCTTC